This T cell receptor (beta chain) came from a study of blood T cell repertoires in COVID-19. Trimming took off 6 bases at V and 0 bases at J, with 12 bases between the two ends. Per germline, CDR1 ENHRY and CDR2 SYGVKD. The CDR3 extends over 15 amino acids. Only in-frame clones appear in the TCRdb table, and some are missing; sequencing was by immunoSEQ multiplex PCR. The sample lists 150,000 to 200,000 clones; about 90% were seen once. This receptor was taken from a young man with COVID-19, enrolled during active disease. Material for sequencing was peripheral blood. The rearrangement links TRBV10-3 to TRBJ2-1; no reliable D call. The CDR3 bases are TGTGCCATCAGGGGTGGGCGTCTCTCCTACAATGAGCAGTTCTTC. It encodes CAIRGGRLSYNEQFF.